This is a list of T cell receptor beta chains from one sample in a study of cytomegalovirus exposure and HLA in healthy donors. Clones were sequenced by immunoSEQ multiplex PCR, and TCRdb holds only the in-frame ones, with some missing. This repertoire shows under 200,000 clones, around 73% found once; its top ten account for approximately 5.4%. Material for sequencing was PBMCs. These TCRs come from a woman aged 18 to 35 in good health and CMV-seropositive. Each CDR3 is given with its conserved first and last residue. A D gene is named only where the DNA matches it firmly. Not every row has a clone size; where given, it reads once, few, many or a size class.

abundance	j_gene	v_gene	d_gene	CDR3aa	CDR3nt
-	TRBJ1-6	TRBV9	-	CASSVEVGNRNSPLHF	TGTGCCAGCAGCGTAGAGGTGGGTAACAGGAATTCACCCCTCCACTTT
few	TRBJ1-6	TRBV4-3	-	CASSQTYRESPLHF	TGCGCCAGCAGCCAAACCTACAGGGAATCACCCCTCCACTTT
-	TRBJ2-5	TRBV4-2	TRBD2	CASSQETSKETQYF	TGTGCCAGCAGCCAAGAGACTAGCAAGGAGACCCAGTACTTC
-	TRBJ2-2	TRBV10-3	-	CAIASTGSLNTGELFF	TGTGCCATCGCATCTACAGGTTCACTTAACACCGGGGAGCTGTTTTTT
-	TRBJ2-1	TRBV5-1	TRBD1	CASSLSGTGLEEQFF	TGCGCCAGCAGTCTCTCCGGGACAGGGCTCGAGGAGCAGTTCTTC
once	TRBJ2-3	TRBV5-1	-	CASSLRPWETQYF	TGCGCCAGCAGCTTAAGACCTTGGGAGACGCAGTATTTT
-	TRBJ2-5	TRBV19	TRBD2	CASGTSDKETQYF	TGTGCCAGTGGGACTAGCGATAAAGAGACCCAGTACTTC
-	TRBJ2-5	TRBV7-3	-	CASSLSFGQGRLETQYF	TGTGCCAGCAGCTTAAGTTTCGGGCAGGGAAGGTTGGAGACCCAGTACTTC
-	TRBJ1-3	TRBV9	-	CASSVDPSSGNTIYF	TGTGCCAGCAGCGTAGATCCGAGCTCTGGAAACACCATATATTTT
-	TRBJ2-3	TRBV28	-	CASSFAGMPTDTQYF	TGTGCCAGCAGTTTTGCAGGGATGCCCACAGATACGCAGTATTTT
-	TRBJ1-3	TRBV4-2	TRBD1	CASSQGTGSGNTIYF	TGTGCCAGCAGCCAAGGGACAGGGTCTGGAAACACCATATATTTT
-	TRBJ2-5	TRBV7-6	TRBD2	CASSSRRGSGGFEETQYF	TGTGCCAGCAGTTCACGGAGAGGTAGCGGGGGGTTTGAGGAGACCCAGTACTTC
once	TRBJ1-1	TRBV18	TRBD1	CASSPQGADGTEAFF	TGTGCCAGCTCACCCCAGGGGGCGGATGGCACTGAAGCTTTCTTT